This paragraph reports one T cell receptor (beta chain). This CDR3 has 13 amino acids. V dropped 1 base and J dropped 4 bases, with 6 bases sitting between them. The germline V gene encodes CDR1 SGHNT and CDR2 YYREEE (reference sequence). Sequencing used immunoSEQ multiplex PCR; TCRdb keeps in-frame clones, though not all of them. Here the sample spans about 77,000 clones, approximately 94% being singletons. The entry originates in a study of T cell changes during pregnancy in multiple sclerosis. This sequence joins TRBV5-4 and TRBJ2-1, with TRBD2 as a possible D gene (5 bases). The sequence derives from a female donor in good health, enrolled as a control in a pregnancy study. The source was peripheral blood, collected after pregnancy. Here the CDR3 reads CASSLSGYNEQFF. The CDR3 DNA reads TGTGCCAGCAGCTTGAGCGGATACAATGAGCAGTTCTTC.